This T cell receptor (beta chain) was sequenced during a study of shared clonotypes between healthy human individuals. About the research overall: The composition of the donors was a couple of women and a few men aged 18 to 49. Study conclusions and caveats: Shared clonotypes: about 5.3% naive CD4, around 3.5% naive CD8, 2.3% memory CD4, approximately 0.4% memory CD8. Blood alone was sampled, and tissue repertoires likely differ.

As regards this clone: Its target is not known.

This table comes from immunoSEQ multiplex PCR, and its TCRdb copy is limited to in-frame clones, with some not included. The table has roughly 1,000,000 clones, approximately 80% seen once. The sequence was collected from a man aged 18 to 30 in good health. Some clones in this sample may be carry-over from other donors' samples. Input material: memory CD4+ T cells from PBMCs. Subset here: CD45RA-negative fraction.

The CDR3 reads CASSQGLILNTEAFF. CDR3 DNA sequence: TGCGCCAGCAGCCAAGGTCTTATCCTGAACACTGAAGCTTTCTTT. The chain combines TRBV4-3 with TRBJ1-1; no reliable D call. Looked up from germline, CDR1 is LGHNA and CDR2 is YSLEER. V lost 1 base and J 0 bases, leaving 9 bases between the germline ends. The CDR3 loop spans 15 amino acids.